These 30 T cell receptor beta chains share one sample of origin, sequenced in a study of blood T cell repertoires in COVID-19. Profiling relied on immunoSEQ multiplex PCR, and the TCRdb table lists in-frame clones only, not all of them. The data contain about 380,000 clones, roughly 90% of them singletons. The sequenced sample was peripheral blood. These receptors were taken from a man between 40 and 49 years old with acute or convalescent COVID-19.

On this clone itself: Distinct nucleotide sequences in the sample also encode this CDR3. This sequence joins TRBV5-1 and TRBJ1-5; 9 bases align to TRBD1. Trimming cost V 0 bases and J 4 bases; bases outside gene matches: 2. This CDR3 is 15 amino acids long. Germline-derived CDR1 and CDR2 are SGHRS and YFSETQ. The CDR3 spells CASSLGQGGNQPQHF. In nucleotides, the CDR3 is TGCGCCAGCAGCTTGGGACAGGGGGGGAATCAGCCCCAGCATTTT.

This chain joins TRBV28 and TRBJ1-1; no definite D call. V was trimmed by 6 bases and J by 1 base, leaving 12 bases between them. Germline lookup yields CDR1 MDHEN and CDR2 SYDVKM. The CDR3 contains 14 residues. The CDR3 DNA reads TGTGCCAGCAGCCCCCATGTTTGGAACACTGAAGCTTTCTTT. Its translation is CASSPHVWNTEAFF.

CDR3 amino acids: CASRPGGTGDDNQPQHF. CDR3 sequence (DNA): TGTGCCAGCAGACCTGGGGGGACAGGGGATGACAATCAGCCCCAGCATTTT. The chain couples TRBV28 to TRBJ1-5, with TRBD1 matching over 10 bases. The germline V gene encodes CDR1 MDHEN and CDR2 SYDVKM. V shed 6 bases and J 3 bases; nucleotides not matched to a gene: 11. The CDR3 covers 17 residues.

The chain joins TRBV4-2 to TRBJ1-5; 8 bases align to TRBD1. The CDR3 has 16 residues. Germline lookup yields CDR1 LGHNA and CDR2 YNFKEQ. Unmatched junction bases numbered 7, after V lost 3 bases and J lost 3 bases. This chain's CDR3 is CASSHAGQGLNQPQHF. CDR3 coding DNA: TGTGCCAGCAGCCACGCAGGACAGGGCCTCAATCAGCCCCAGCATTTT.

V usage is TRBV4-3 and J usage is TRBJ2-1; 10 bases agree with TRBD1. Germline V CDR1 and CDR2: LGHNA, YSLEER. V was pared by 0 bases and J by 7 bases, with 9 bases of the junction left unmatched. The CDR3 consists of 17 residues. The CDR3 reads CASSQEMGDRGGNEQFF. In nucleotides, the CDR3 is TGCGCCAGCAGCCAAGAAATGGGGGACAGGGGTGGAAATGAGCAGTTCTTC.

This clone turned up a few times. V and J are TRBV6-2 or TRBV6-3 and TRBJ1-2; 9 bases are shared with TRBD1. CDR3 length: 15 residues. In germline, CDR1 is MNHEY, CDR2 SVGEGT. The junction had 8 bases not matched to a gene; V was cut back by 3 bases and J by 6 bases. The CDR3 region is CASSYGPGTGNGYTF. CDR3 DNA sequence: TGTGCCAGCAGTTATGGACCCGGGACAGGGAATGGCTACACCTTC.

The chain combines TRBV6-5 with TRBJ2-1, with 7 bases lining up with TRBD1. The germline gives CDR1 MNHEY, CDR2 SVGAGI. The V gene end was trimmed by 0 bases and the J gene end by 4 bases; junction bases not matched to a gene: 3. This CDR3 contains 15 residues. Here the CDR3 DNA reads TGTGCCAGCAGTTACTCGGGGACAGCATACAATGAGCAGTTCTTC. Translated, it gives CASSYSGTAYNEQFF.

J is TRBJ1-3 and V is TRBV6-5, with a weak D call TRBD1 (6 bases). In germline, CDR1 is MNHEY, CDR2 SVGAGI. The CDR3 sequence is 16 residues long. V dropped 0 bases and J dropped 3 bases, with 12 bases sitting between them. The CDR3 region has the DNA TGTGCCAGCAGTTACTCGCGGGGGGCCAATGGAAACACCATATATTTT. Translation gives CASSYSRGANGNTIYF.

The chain uses TRBV18 and TRBJ1-1; no definite D call. The CDR3 is made up of 14 amino acids. Trimming pared 3 bases from V and 3 bases from J, leaving 11 bases between. Germline lookup yields CDR1 KGHSH and CDR2 LQKENI. The CDR3 DNA reads as TGTGCCAGCTCACCCGGGAGAGAGGACACTGAAGCTTTCTTT. Translated: CASSPGREDTEAFF.

This chain connects TRBV2 to TRBJ2-1; TRBD2 agrees at 13 bases. CDR3 length equals 19 residues. From germline, CDR1 is SNHLY and CDR2 FYNNEI. Trimming took 6 bases from V and 0 from J; bases not matched to a gene: 11. The CDR3 sequence: CASRRLAGGRLPSYNEQFF. CDR3 sequence (DNA): TGTGCCAGCAGACGACTAGCGGGAGGAAGGTTGCCCTCCTACAATGAGCAGTTCTTC.

The rearrangement uses TRBV11-3 and TRBJ2-2, with 9 bases identical to TRBD2. The germline CDR1 and CDR2 sequences are SGHNT and YENEEA. The CDR3 consists of 16 residues. V was pared by 5 bases and J by 3 bases, with 7 bases of the junction left unmatched. The CDR3 nucleotides read TGTGCCAGCAGCATCCATGGCGGGGGGGACACCGGGGAGCTGTTTTTT. Translated, it gives CASSIHGGGDTGELFF.

This clone was seen more than once but under ten times. The chain is built from TRBV19 and TRBJ1-3; TRBD1 matches at 9 bases. The germline V gene encodes CDR1 LNHDA and CDR2 SQIVND (reference sequence). CDR3 length equals 16 residues. Losses at the gene ends were 5 bases for V and 0 bases for J; bases not matched to a gene: 5. CDR3 sequence: CASSQPGQGSGNTIYF. In DNA, the CDR3 is TGTGCCAGTAGTCAACCGGGACAGGGCTCTGGAAACACCATATATTTT. Together with reference TRBV19 and TRBJ1-3, the CDR3 gives the full variable domain: DGGITQSPKYLFRKEGQNVTLSCEQNLNHDAMYWYRQDPGQGLRLIYYSQIVNDFQKGDIAEGYSVSREKKESFPLTVTSAQKNPTAFYLCASSQPGQGSGNTIYFGEGSWLTVV.

This clone is judged medium-sized. The V gene is TRBV3-1 (or the pseudogene TRBV3-2), the J gene TRBJ2-1; D is possibly TRBD2 (6 bases). The V and J ends lost 4 bases and 3 bases respectively, with 10 bases between them. The CDR3 contains 14 residues. The germline V gene has CDR1 LGHDT and CDR2 YNNKEL (reference sequence). The CDR3 loop reads CASSLAELYNEQFF. CDR3 in DNA: TGTGCCAGCAGCCTAGCGGAACTCTACAATGAGCAGTTCTTC.

This clone has a single count. The J gene is TRBJ2-5, the V gene TRBV7-2; 8 nucleotides align to TRBD2. There are 15 residues in the CDR3. The germline V gene encodes CDR1 SGHTA and CDR2 FQGNSA. The ends lost 1 base at V and 2 bases at J; junction bases unmatched: 3. In DNA form, the CDR3 reads TGTGCCAGCAGCTTAGGCGGGGGGCCGCAAGAGACCCAGTACTTC. This gives the protein CASSLGGGPQETQYF.

J is TRBJ1-6 and V is TRBV27; D is possibly TRBD1 (5 bases). Per the germline V gene, CDR1 is MNHEY and CDR2 is SMNVEV (reference sequence). Trimming left V 6 bases short and J 10 bases short, with 10 bases between. The CDR3 runs to 12 residues. The CDR3 DNA sequence: TGTGCCAGCAGGGAAGGGGAATCACCCCTCCACTTT. This sequence encodes CASREGESPLHF.

The chain recombines TRBV3-1 (or the pseudogene TRBV3-2) with TRBJ2-5; TRBD2 might be the D (5 bases). This CDR3 has 15 residues. Looked up from germline, CDR1 is LGHDT and CDR2 is YNNKEL (reference sequence). The V gene lost 4 bases and the J gene lost 7 bases, with 19 bases spanning the gap. CDR3 in DNA: TGTGCCAGCAGCCCCCCACACCTCCCTGGAGGGACCCAGTACTTC. Translating gives CASSPPHLPGGTQYF.

This clone showed up just once. The chain uses TRBV30 and TRBJ2-1; D is unclear. Germline V gives CDR1 GTSNPN, CDR2 SVGIG (reference sequence). V was cut by 2 bases and J by 6 bases, with 11 bases left in between. There are 13 residues in the CDR3. CDR3 sequence: CAWSFIAGNEQFF. CDR3 DNA sequence: TGTGCCTGGAGTTTCATAGCCGGCAATGAGCAGTTCTTC.

The rearrangement joins TRBV10-3 to TRBJ1-6; possible D gene TRBD1, 5 bases. CDR1 ENHRY and CDR2 SYGVKD come from the germline V gene. The ends were cut back, 8 bases at V and 6 bases at J, with 11 bases in the middle. This CDR3 has 13 residues. This CDR3 reads CAIAGAGNSPLHF. CDR3 sequence (DNA): TGTGCCATCGCTGGGGCAGGTAATTCACCCCTCCACTTT.

This clone has a handful of counts. The CDR3 coding sequence is TGTGCCAGCAGTCCCGGACAGATTAACTATGGCTACACCTTC. As protein: CASSPGQINYGYTF. The chain employs TRBV6-5 and TRBJ1-2; TRBD1 is a possible D gene (6 bases). CDR1 is MNHEY, CDR2 SVGAGI, per germline. V was pared by 5 bases and J by 1 base, with 11 bases between. The length of the CDR3 is 14 residues.

This clone appeared a single time. The CDR3 DNA is TGTGCCAGCAGCTTAGGCACGGGGAGACCCCAGCATTTT. Its translation: CASSLGTGRPQHF. The chain couples TRBV7-9 to TRBJ1-5; D not certain. CDR1 and CDR2 from the germline V gene are SEHNR and FQNEAQ (reference sequence). V gave up 1 base and J gave up 10 bases, with 11 bases separating them. The CDR3 sequence is 13 residues long. Combining the CDR3 with reference TRBV7-9 and TRBJ1-5 gives the whole variable domain DTGVSQNPRHKITKRGQNVTFRCDPISEHNRLYWYRQTLGQGPEFLTYFQNEAQLEKSRLLSDRFSAERPKGSFSTLEIQRTEQGDSAMYLCASSLGTGRPQHFGDGTRLSIL.

The chain uses TRBV6-6 and TRBJ1-1; D possibly corresponds to TRBD1 (6 bases). The CDR3 is 13 residues long. Germline values: CDR1 MNHNY, CDR2 SVGAGI (reference sequence). Trimming cost V 6 bases and J 3 bases, with 11 bases left between them. The CDR3 coding sequence is TGTGCCAGCAGCCGGACAGCGGACACTGAAGCTTTCTTT. This gives the protein CASSRTADTEAFF.

This chain joins TRBV28 and TRBJ2-7; D remains unclear. Trimming pared 6 bases from V and 3 bases from J, leaving 12 bases between. Per germline, CDR1 MDHEN and CDR2 SYDVKM. The CDR3 contains 13 residues. CDR3 sequence (DNA): TGTGCCAGCAGCCCTATTGACAACTACGAGCAGTACTTC. Encoded protein: CASSPIDNYEQYF.

The CDR3: CASSPAGTGSYEQYF. As DNA, the CDR3 is TGTGCCAGCAGTCCGGCCGGGACAGGCTCCTACGAGCAGTACTTC. This chain uses TRBV28 with TRBJ2-7; 8 bases agree with TRBD1. The CDR3 has 15 amino acids. Per germline, CDR1 MDHEN and CDR2 SYDVKM. The junction had 6 bases not matched to a gene; V was cut back by 5 bases and J by 0 bases.

The chain has TRBV6-6 and TRBJ1-5; no definite D call. This CDR3 has 14 residues. Trimming stripped 0 bases from V and 6 bases from J, with 9 bases between. Germline CDR1 and CDR2: MNHNY and SVGAGI (reference sequence). This chain's CDR3 is CASSYSGLSQPQHF. For the CDR3, the DNA is TGTGCCAGCAGTTACTCGGGCCTAAGTCAGCCCCAGCATTTT.

A single count supports this clone. This rearrangement joins TRBV5-8 to TRBJ1-1; D unresolved. V lost 0 bases, J lost 6 bases, and 9 bases lay in between. This CDR3 region has 13 residues. Per germline, CDR1 SGHTS and CDR2 YDEGEE. The CDR3 DNA reads TGTGCCAGCAGCTTGGGTATCCGAGCTGAAGCTTTCTTT. Translated, it gives CASSLGIRAEAFF.

CDR3 protein: CASSQGAFLAEAFF. In nucleotides, the CDR3 is TGTGCCAGCAGCCAAGGGGCCTTTCTCGCTGAAGCTTTCTTT. This sequence joins TRBV3-1 (or the pseudogene TRBV3-2) and TRBJ1-1, with unresolved D. The V gene's germline CDR1 is LGHDT and CDR2 YNNKEL (reference sequence). Deletions cut 1 base from V and 6 bases from J, with 12 bases between. This CDR3 is 14 amino acids long.

The sample holds many counts of this clone. The chain has TRBV11-2 and TRBJ2-1, with 7 bases that match TRBD2. Germline CDR1 SGHAT, CDR2 FQNNGV. CDR3 size: 16 residues. With V trimmed by 1 base and J by 3 bases, 6 bases remained unmatched. The CDR3 sequence: CASSLAAGTRYNEQFF. DNA for the CDR3: TGTGCCAGCAGCTTAGCAGCGGGGACGCGCTACAATGAGCAGTTCTTC. Combining the CDR3 with reference TRBV11-2 and TRBJ2-1 gives the whole variable domain EAGVAQSPRYKIIEKRQSVAFWCNPISGHATLYWYQQILGQGPKLLIQFQNNGVVDDSQLPKDRFSAERLKGVDSTLKIQPAKLEDSAVYLCASSLAAGTRYNEQFFGPGTRLTVL.

This clone showed up just once. The rearrangement links TRBV5-4 to TRBJ1-3, with 7 nucleotides matching TRBD1. V lost 3 bases, J lost 4 bases, and 4 bases stayed unmatched. The germline V gene has CDR1 SGHNT and CDR2 YYREEE (reference sequence). This CDR3 is 14 amino acids long. CDR3 coding DNA: TGTGCCAGCAGCTCGGGACAGATCGGAAACACCATATATTTT. It is translated as CASSSGQIGNTIYF.

The chain is built from TRBV9 and TRBJ2-1, with 7 bases identical to TRBD2. Germline V gives CDR1 SGDLS, CDR2 YYNGEE. CDR3 size: 16 residues. V lost 7 bases, J lost 5 bases, and 15 bases stayed unmatched. The CDR3 loop reads CASGRAIRGFNNEQFF. The CDR3, as DNA: TGTGCCAGCGGGAGGGCCATTCGGGGTTTTAACAATGAGCAGTTCTTC.

V is TRBV6-1 and J is TRBJ2-7, with 10 bases lining up with TRBD1. The CDR3 covers 15 residues. Germline V gene sequence: CDR1 MNHNS, CDR2 SASEGT. After removal of 3 bases from V and 2 bases from J, the junction contained 4 bases not matched to a gene. The CDR3: CASSDRDRGAYEQYF. CDR3 DNA: TGTGCCAGCAGTGACCGGGACAGGGGAGCCTACGAGCAGTACTTC.